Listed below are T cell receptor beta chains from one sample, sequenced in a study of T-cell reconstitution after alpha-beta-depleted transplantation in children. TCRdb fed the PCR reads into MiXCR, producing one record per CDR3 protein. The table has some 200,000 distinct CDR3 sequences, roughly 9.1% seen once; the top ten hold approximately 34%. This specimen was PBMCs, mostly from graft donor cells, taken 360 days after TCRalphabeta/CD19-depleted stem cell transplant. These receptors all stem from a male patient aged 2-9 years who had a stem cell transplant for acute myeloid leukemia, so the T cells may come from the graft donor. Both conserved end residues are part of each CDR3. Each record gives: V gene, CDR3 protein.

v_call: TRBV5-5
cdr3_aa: CASSRTGPTNEKLFF

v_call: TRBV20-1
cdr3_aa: CSATTHRAPPYNEQFF

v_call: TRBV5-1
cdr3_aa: CASSPRRGQGADTEAFF

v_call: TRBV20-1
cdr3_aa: CSARDGQGAPGELFF

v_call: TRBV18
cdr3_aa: CASSPNDLSGGGEQFF

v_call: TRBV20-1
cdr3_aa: CSALGGGSRLYNEQFF

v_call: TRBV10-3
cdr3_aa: CATTGTGVPTLTLRELFF

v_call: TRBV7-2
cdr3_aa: CASSGTTGRPNTGELFF

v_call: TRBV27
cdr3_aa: CASSPQGGRNQPQHF

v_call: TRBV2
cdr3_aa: CASISGTSKPNSGANVLTF

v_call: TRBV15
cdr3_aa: CATSSGLVQETQYF

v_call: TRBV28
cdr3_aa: CASSLLGSPGLSNTEAFF

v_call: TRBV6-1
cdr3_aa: CATLGWGGVIQYF

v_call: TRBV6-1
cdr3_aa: CASPEVGRGGPNTGELFF

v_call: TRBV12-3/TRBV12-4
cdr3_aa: CASSYRTSGKNEQFF

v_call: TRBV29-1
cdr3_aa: CSVARDYNEQFF

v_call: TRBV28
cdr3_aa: CASSLSGTASTDTQYF

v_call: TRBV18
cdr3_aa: CATGVGTSTDTQYF

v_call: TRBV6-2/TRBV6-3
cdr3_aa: CASSYGTSGRGTPIF

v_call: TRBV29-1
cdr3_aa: CSVADREDTEAFF

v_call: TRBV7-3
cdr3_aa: CASSSKGTSPPYNEQFF

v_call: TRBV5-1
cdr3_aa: CASSPASGRQYF

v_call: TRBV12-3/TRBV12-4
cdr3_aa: CASSPIGLATDTQYF

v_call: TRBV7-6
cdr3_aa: CASSPRGNEKLFF

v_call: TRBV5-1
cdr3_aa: CASSLQGAEDIQYF

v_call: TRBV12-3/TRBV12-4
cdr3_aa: CASSLVATEETQYF

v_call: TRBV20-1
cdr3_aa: CSARQGFQETQYF

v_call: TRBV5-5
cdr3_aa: CASSSLAGGSTDTQYF

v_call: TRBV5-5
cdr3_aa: CASSLWRQPQHF

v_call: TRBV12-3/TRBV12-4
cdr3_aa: CASSLRAGVEKLFF

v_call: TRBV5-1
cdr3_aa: CASSLGTTGCYGKLFF

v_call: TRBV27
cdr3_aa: CASSLIAGELDEQYF